The sequence of this T cell receptor (beta chain) was determined in a study of cytomegalovirus exposure and HLA in healthy donors. Turning to this clone: Its antigen is not identified.

It was healthy bone marrow donors who served as donors. CDR3 size: 18 residues. Looked up from germline, CDR1 is LGHNA and CDR2 is YNFKEQ. V was shortened by 0 bases and J by 0 bases, with 14 bases between the two germline ends. PCR was performed using 60 Vbeta and 13 Jbeta primers. Data came from immunoSEQ multiplex PCR; TCRdb stores just in-frame clones and leaves some out. Counted here are hundreds of thousands of clones, more than 60% occurring once; the ten biggest clones make up 2.5% to 3.5%. Study observations and caveats: The authors enumerated 150 to 200 TCR beta chains as linked to cytomegalovirus.

The chain employs TRBV4-2 and TRBJ1-4; D not resolved. The TCR originated in a woman aged 55-70 years in good health and CMV-seropositive. The specimen sequenced was PBMCs. The CDR3 here is CASSQEVPVLATNEKLFF. The CDR3 DNA reads as TGTGCCAGCAGCCAAGAAGTACCAGTTCTTGCAACTAATGAAAAACTGTTTTTT.